This is a list of T cell receptor beta chains from one sample in a study of cytomegalovirus exposure and HLA in healthy donors. Sequenced by immunoSEQ multiplex PCR; TCRdb stores in-frame clones only, minus some. The sample consists of some 190,000 clones, around 86% of them appearing once. The sequencing input was PBMCs. Source of these receptors: a woman in her late teens or twenties in good health and CMV-seronegative. Both conserved end residues are part of each CDR3. The D gene is left open where the match is weak. Clone size, where shown, is once, few, many, or a class for clones that have expanded.

CDR3aa	CDR3nt	abundance	d_gene	len	v_gene	j_gene
CASSLDRTGPMNTEAFF	TGCGCCAGCAGCTTGGATCGGACAGGACCCATGAACACTGAAGCTTTCTTT	.	TRBD1	17	TRBV5-1	TRBJ1-1
CASSSPGTSDEQFF	TGTGCCAGCAGTTCACCCGGGACTAGTGATGAGCAGTTCTTC	.	TRBD2	14	TRBV2	TRBJ2-1
CASSTGASATYEQYF	TGTGCCAGCAGTACCGGGGCTAGCGCTACCTACGAGCAGTACTTC	.	.	15	TRBV27	TRBJ2-7
CASSLAGGAEAFF	TGTGCCAGCAGCTTGGCAGGGGGCGCTGAAGCTTTCTTT	.	TRBD1	13	TRBV5-4	TRBJ1-1
CASSLSVEDQPQHF	TGTGCCAGCAGCTTAAGCGTGGAGGATCAGCCCCAGCATTTT	.	.	14	TRBV7-8	TRBJ1-5
CAWKQGFDTEAFF	TGTGCCTGGAAACAGGGATTTGACACTGAAGCTTTCTTT	.	.	13	TRBV30	TRBJ1-1
CSVEKTGWGTEAFF	TGCAGCGTTGAAAAGACAGGGTGGGGAACTGAAGCTTTCTTT	.	TRBD1	14	TRBV29-1	TRBJ1-1
CASSLASNQPQHF	TGTGCCAGCAGCTTAGCGAGCAATCAGCCCCAGCATTTT	.	.	13	TRBV7-3	TRBJ1-5
CAWSAATLQGTQYF	TGTGCCTGGAGTGCCGCTACCCTGCAGGGGACGCAGTATTTT	many	.	14	TRBV30	TRBJ2-3
CASSLALAGQETQYF	TGTGCCAGCAGCTTGGCTCTAGCGGGGCAGGAGACCCAGTACTTC	.	TRBD2	15	TRBV5-4	TRBJ2-5
CASSLPRLPGVETQYF	TGTGCCAGCTCACTCCCCCGGCTGCCCGGGGTGGAGACCCAGTACTTC	.	.	16	TRBV18	TRBJ2-5
CASRSSSSGIYEQYF	TGTGCCAGCAGGTCCTCGTCCAGCGGGATATACGAGCAGTACTTC	.	TRBD2	15	TRBV27	TRBJ2-7
CASSSLWGAKVGYTF	TGTGCCAGCAGTTCCCTCTGGGGCGCTAAGGTCGGCTACACCTTC	.	.	15	TRBV28	TRBJ1-2
CAWEEDRNEQYF	TGTGCCTGGGAGGAGGATCGAAACGAGCAGTACTTC	.	.	12	TRBV30	TRBJ2-7
CASLETSVGNTIYF	TGTGCCAGCCTCGAAACCTCAGTTGGAAACACCATATATTTT	.	.	14	TRBV2	TRBJ1-3
CAISELEKSGYEQYF	TGTGCCATCAGTGAGCTTGAGAAAAGCGGCTACGAGCAGTACTTC	.	.	15	TRBV10-3	TRBJ2-7
CASSLVGANTEAFF	TGTGCCAGCAGTTTAGTGGGCGCAAACACTGAAGCTTTCTTT	.	.	14	TRBV27	TRBJ1-1
CASSQDNGSEQYF	TGCGCCAGCAGCCAAGATAATGGGAGCGAGCAGTACTTC	.	.	13	TRBV4-1	TRBJ2-7
CASSSRGGGDTEAFF	TGTGCCAGCAGCTCCCGGGGAGGGGGTGACACTGAAGCTTTCTTT	.	.	15	TRBV5-6	TRBJ1-1
CASSLGQGNFNEQFF	TGCGCCAGCAGCTTGGGACAGGGGAATTTCAATGAGCAGTTCTTC	.	TRBD1	15	TRBV5-1	TRBJ2-1
CASSYPGRTNEQYF	TGTGCCAGCAGTTACCCGGGGAGGACTAACGAGCAGTACTTC	.	.	14	TRBV6-5	TRBJ2-7
CASSASQGTPGANVLTF	TGCGCCAGCAGCGCCTCACAGGGTACCCCTGGGGCCAACGTCCTGACTTTC	.	.	17	TRBV5-1	TRBJ2-6
CAISESGTTNTEAFF	TGTGCCATCAGTGAGTCTGGGACAACGAACACTGAAGCTTTCTTT	.	.	15	TRBV10-3	TRBJ1-1
CASSYRVGATDTQYF	TGTGCCAGCAGTTACAGGGTAGGGGCCACAGATACGCAGTATTTT	.	.	15	TRBV6-5	TRBJ2-3
CASSSVAVNTGELFF	TGTGCCAGCAGTTCGGTAGCGGTGAACACCGGGGAGCTGTTTTTT	.	.	15	TRBV2	TRBJ2-2
CATSRGPPGGNQPQHF	TGTGCCACCAGCAGAGGTCCCCCAGGGGGCAATCAGCCCCAGCATTTT	.	.	16	TRBV15	TRBJ1-5
CASSAGVNRVEQYF	TGTGCCAGCAGCGCGGGGGTCAATCGTGTCGAGCAGTACTTC	few	TRBD2	14	TRBV5-6	TRBJ2-7
CASSFKGEETQYF	TGTGCCAGCAGCTTTAAGGGGGAAGAGACCCAGTACTTC	.	.	13	TRBV5-6	TRBJ2-5
CASSERRDLDGYTF	TGTGCCAGCAGTGAAAGGAGGGACTTAGATGGCTACACCTTC	.	.	14	TRBV2	TRBJ1-2